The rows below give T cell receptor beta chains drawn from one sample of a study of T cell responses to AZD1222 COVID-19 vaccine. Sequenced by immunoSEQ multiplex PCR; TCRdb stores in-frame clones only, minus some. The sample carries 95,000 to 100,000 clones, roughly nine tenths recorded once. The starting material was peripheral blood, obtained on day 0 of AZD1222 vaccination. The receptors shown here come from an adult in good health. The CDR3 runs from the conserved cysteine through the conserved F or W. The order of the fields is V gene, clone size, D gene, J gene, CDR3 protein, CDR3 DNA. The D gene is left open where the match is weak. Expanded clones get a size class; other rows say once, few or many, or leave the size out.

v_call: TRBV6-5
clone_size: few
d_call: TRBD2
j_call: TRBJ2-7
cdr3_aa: CASSYSGLAGLGQYF
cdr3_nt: TGTGCCAGCAGTTACTCGGGACTAGCGGGGTTGGGGCAGTACTTC

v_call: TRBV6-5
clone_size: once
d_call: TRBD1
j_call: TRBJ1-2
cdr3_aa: CASTRDRNYGYTF
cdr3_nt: TGTGCCAGCACCAGGGACAGGAACTATGGCTACACCTTC

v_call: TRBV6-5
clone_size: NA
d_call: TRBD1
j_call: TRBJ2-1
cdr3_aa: CASTNRGFLNEQFF
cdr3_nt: TGTGCCAGCACTAACAGGGGGTTCCTCAATGAGCAGTTCTTC

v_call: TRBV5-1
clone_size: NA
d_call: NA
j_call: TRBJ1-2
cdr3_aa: CASSSGTVSLGGYTF
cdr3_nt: TGCGCCAGCAGCTCAGGGACGGTGTCATTAGGGGGCTACACCTTC

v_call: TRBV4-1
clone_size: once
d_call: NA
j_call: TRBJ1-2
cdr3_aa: CASSQGGGARGDYGYTF
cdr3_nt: TGCGCCAGCAGCCAAGGTGGCGGGGCCAGGGGTGACTATGGCTACACCTTC

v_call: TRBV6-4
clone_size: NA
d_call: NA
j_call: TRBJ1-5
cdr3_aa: CASSVLGQGNQPQHF
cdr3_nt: TGTGCCAGCAGTGTCCTTGGTCAGGGCAATCAGCCCCAGCATTTT

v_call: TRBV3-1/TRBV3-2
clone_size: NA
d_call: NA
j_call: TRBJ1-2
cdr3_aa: CASSPRQVDGYTF
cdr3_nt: TGTGCCAGCAGCCCTAGACAGGTCGATGGCTACACCTTC

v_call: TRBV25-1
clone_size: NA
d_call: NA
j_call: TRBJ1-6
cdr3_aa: CASSGRVGDNSPLHF
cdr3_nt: TGTGCCAGCAGTGGCAGGGTGGGGGATAATTCACCCCTCCACTTT

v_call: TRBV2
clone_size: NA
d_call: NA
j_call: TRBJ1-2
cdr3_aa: CASSDGDYYGYTF
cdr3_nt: TGTGCCAGCAGTGATGGGGACTACTATGGCTACACCTTC

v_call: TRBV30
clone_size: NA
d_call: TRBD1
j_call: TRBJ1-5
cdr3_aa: CAWSLRTGRINQPQHF
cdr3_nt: TGTGCCTGGAGTCTTAGGACAGGCCGTATCAATCAGCCCCAGCATTTT

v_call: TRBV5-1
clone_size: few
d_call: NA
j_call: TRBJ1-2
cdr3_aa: CASSPGVNYGYTF
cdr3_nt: TGCGCCAGCAGCCCAGGGGTTAACTATGGCTACACCTTC

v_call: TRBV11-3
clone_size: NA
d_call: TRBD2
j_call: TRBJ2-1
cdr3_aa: CASSSGGAVGEQFF
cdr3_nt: TGTGCCAGCAGCTCCGGGGGGGCCGTGGGTGAGCAGTTCTTC

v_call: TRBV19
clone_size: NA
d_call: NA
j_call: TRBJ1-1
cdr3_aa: CASTLRGGRYAEAFF
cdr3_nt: TGTGCCAGTACCCTTCGGGGGGGTAGATACGCTGAAGCTTTCTTT